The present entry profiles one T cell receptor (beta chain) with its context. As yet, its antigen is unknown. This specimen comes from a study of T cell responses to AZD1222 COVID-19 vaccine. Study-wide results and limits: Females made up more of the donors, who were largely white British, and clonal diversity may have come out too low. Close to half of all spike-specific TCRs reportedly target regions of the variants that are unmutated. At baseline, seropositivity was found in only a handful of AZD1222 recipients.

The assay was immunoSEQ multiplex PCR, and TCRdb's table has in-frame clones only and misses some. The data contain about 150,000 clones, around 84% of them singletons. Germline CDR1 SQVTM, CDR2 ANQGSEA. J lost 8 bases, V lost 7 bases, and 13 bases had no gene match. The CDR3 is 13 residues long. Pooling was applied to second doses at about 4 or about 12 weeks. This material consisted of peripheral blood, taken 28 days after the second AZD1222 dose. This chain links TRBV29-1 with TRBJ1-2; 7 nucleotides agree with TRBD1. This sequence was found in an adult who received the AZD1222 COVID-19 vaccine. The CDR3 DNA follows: TGCAGCGCCACTCCTACAGGGGTTCTGGGCTACACCTTC. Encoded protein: CSATPTGVLGYTF.